This TCR beta chain was sequenced during a study of blood T cell repertoires in COVID-19. As for the study in general: Italy, Spain and the United States were the sources of the convalescent and acute COVID-19 samples. PBMCs, B-cell-depleted T cells, or T cells were the source of the cDNA or gDNA that made up the material.

The protocol was immunoSEQ multiplex PCR, while the TCRdb copy is restricted to in-frame clones and leaves out a portion. The repertoire includes some 300,000 clones, around 90% of them detected once, and 6.3% sits in the top ten. Germline CDR1 is SGHAT and CDR2 is FQNNGV. The CDR3 runs to 17 residues. V was trimmed by 7 bases and J by 0 bases, leaving 19 bases between them. Enrollment of patients from Seattle took place during active infection, with longitudinal follow-up. The J gene is TRBJ2-1, the V gene TRBV11-2; the D is unclear. The source is a woman aged 50 to 60 with COVID-19, enrolled during active disease. Sequenced: peripheral blood. The CDR3: CASIRLIAASSYNEQFF. The CDR3 coding sequence is TGTGCCAGCATCCGTCTTATAGCCGCGAGCTCCTACAATGAGCAGTTCTTC.